This passage covers 20 T cell receptor beta chains from one sample sequenced in a study of naive and memory T cell subsets. Study observations and caveats: Naive repertoires, especially CD8, held a few larger clonotypes, possibly memory cells re-expressing CD45RA.

An equimolar mix of two oligonucleotides served as the beta constant-region primer for TRBC1 and TRBC2. Nested alpha and beta constant-region primers with the SP2 primer drove four PCR rounds on ligated cDNA. A single record per CDR3 protein comes from TCRdb applying MiXCR to the UMI-ligation and nested PCR reads. In the table there are around 140,000 distinct CDR3 sequences, 22% of which are singletons. These receptors are not linked to any known antigen. The sequencing sample was made of naive CD4+ T cells from blood. The receptors come from a human donor in good health.

This chain uses TRBV20-1 with TRBJ2-3; D is uncertain. The CDR3 has 12 amino acids. The V end was cut by 3 bases, the J end by 4 bases, with 8 bases between. Germline-derived CDR1 and CDR2 are DFQATT and SNEGSKA (reference sequence). For the CDR3, the DNA is TGCAGTGCTAGGTTCTCCGCAGATACGCAGTATTTT. Translation gives CSARFSADTQYF.

This clonotype has only a few counts. The gene calls are TRBV9 and TRBJ2-1; 8 nucleotides match TRBD1. The CDR3 runs 16 residues. Germline CDR1 and CDR2: SGDLS and YYNGEE. The trim removed 0 bases at V and 5 bases at J, leaving 7 bases unmatched. The CDR3 nucleotides are TGTGCCAGCAGCGTAGCGCTTTGGGGACAGGACAATGAGCAGTTCTTC. Translating gives CASSVALWGQDNEQFF. The full variable domain, rest sourced from reference TRBV9 and TRBJ2-1, is DSGVTQTPKHLITATGQRVTLRCSPRSGDLSVYWYQQSLDQGLQFLIQYYNGEERAKGNILERFSAQQFPDLHSELNLSSLELGDSALYFCASSVALWGQDNEQFFGPGTRLTVL.

The chain uses TRBV29-1 and TRBJ1-3; D remains ambiguous. The CDR3 length is 14 residues. The germline gives CDR1 SQVTM, CDR2 ANQGSEA. Deletions cut 6 bases from V and 0 bases from J, with 12 bases between. The CDR3 coding sequence is TGCAGCGTCGCGACGGGAAGCTCTGGAAACACCATATATTTT. It translates to CSVATGSSGNTIYF.

V is TRBV7-9 and J is TRBJ2-7, with D perhaps matching TRBD1 (6 bases). V was trimmed by 0 bases and J by 12 bases, leaving 15 bases between them. CDR1 SEHNR and CDR2 FQNEAQ come from the germline V gene (reference sequence). The CDR3 consists of 13 residues. CDR3 amino acids: CASSLAWQGYPYF. The CDR3 DNA reads TGTGCCAGCAGCTTAGCGTGGCAGGGGTACCCGTACTTC.

This clonotype turned up a few times. This sequence joins TRBV29-1 and TRBJ2-5; D gene ambiguous. The CDR3 is 12 residues long. The germline V gene encodes CDR1 SQVTM and CDR2 ANQGSEA. V lost 1 base and J lost 2, with 5 bases in between. The CDR3 coding sequence is TGCAGCGTTGAAGTTGTACAAGAGACCCAGTACTTC. Amino acids: CSVEVVQETQYF.

This clonotype came up a few times. The rearrangement uses TRBV5-1 and TRBJ2-5; D gene ambiguous. The CDR3 contains 15 residues. V lost 0 bases and J lost 1, with 10 bases in between. Germline V gene lookup returns CDR1 SGHRS and CDR2 YFSETQ. CDR3 sequence reads: CASSLAGYPQETQYF. As DNA, the CDR3 is TGCGCCAGCAGCTTGGCCGGCTACCCCCAAGAGACCCAGTACTTC. Supplemented by reference TRBV5-1 and TRBJ2-5, the full variable domain reads KAGVTQTPRYLIKTRGQQVTLSCSPISGHRSVSWYQQTPGQGLQFLFEYFSETQRNKGNFPGRFSGRQFSNSRSEMNVSTLELGDSALYLCASSLAGYPQETQYFGPGTRLLVL.

The rearrangement joins TRBV20-1 to TRBJ2-3; a weak D match, TRBD2 (5 bases). The germline CDR1 and CDR2 sequences are DFQATT and SNEGSKA (reference sequence). There are 15 residues in the CDR3. V was shortened by 0 bases and J by 0 bases, with 10 bases between the two germline ends. CDR3 bases: TGCAGTGCTAGAGAAACTAGTCTAAGCACAGATACGCAGTATTTT. This sequence encodes CSARETSLSTDTQYF.

A note on this clonotype: The junction does not match germline at one end; this may be a read error. J is TRBJ2-1 and V is TRBV28; TRBD2 matches at 15 bases. Germline lookup yields CDR1 MDHEN and CDR2 SYDVKM. CDR3 size: 15 residues. In nucleotides, the CDR3 is TGTGTCAGCAGCCGGACTAGCGGGAGGGCTAGTGAGCAGTTCTTC. Amino acids: CVSSRTSGRASEQFF.

This clonotype occurred a few times. V usage is TRBV30 and J usage is TRBJ2-5; D not resolved. The V gene lost 2 bases and the J gene lost 6 bases, with 16 bases spanning the gap. The germline V gene encodes CDR1 GTSNPN and CDR2 SVGIG (reference sequence). The CDR3 extends over 14 amino acids. The DNA for the CDR3 is TGTGCCTGGAGTCCACCCATGGCAGTGAAGACCCAGTACTTC. It specifies CAWSPPMAVKTQYF.

This clonotype has ten or more counts. The chain carries TRBV9 and TRBJ2-1; 12 positions agree with TRBD2. The germline gives CDR1 SGDLS, CDR2 YYNGEE. With 0 bases clipped from V and 7 bases from J, the junction kept 11 bases outside the gene matches. The CDR3 is 18 residues long. DNA of the CDR3: TGTGCCAGCAGCGTAGACCCTCTTGGACTAGCGGGAATAAATGAGCAGTTCTTC. Protein product: CASSVDPLGLAGINEQFF.

The V and J genes are TRBV10-3 and TRBJ2-2, with D unclear. Germline V CDR1 and CDR2: ENHRY, SYGVKD. The CDR3 contains 13 residues. V dropped 6 bases and J dropped 5 bases, with 10 bases sitting between them. This CDR3 is CAIRPTSTGELFF. The DNA for the CDR3 is TGTGCCATCAGGCCAACATCAACCGGGGAGCTGTTTTTT.

This clonotype was counted ten times or more. This chain connects TRBV10-1 to TRBJ2-3; a possible D gene is TRBD1 (6 bases). The CDR3 contains 12 residues. V lost 5 bases and J lost 6, with 9 bases in between. Germline assignment: CDR1 WNHNN and CDR2 SYGVQD (reference sequence). DNA for the CDR3: TGCGCCAGCAGTCCAGGGGTGGATACGCAGTATTTT. Translating it yields CASSPGVDTQYF.

This clonotype was seen more than once but under ten times. This rearrangement joins TRBV3-1 to TRBJ1-5; 12 bases align to TRBD1. CDR3 length: 20 residues. Germline assignment: CDR1 LGHDT and CDR2 YNNKEL (reference sequence). V gave up 4 bases and J gave up 2 bases; unmatched junction bases: 15. Here the CDR3 reads CASSPGPGTGGGLGNQPQHF. The CDR3 DNA reads as TGTGCCAGCAGCCCCGGCCCCGGGACAGGGGGCGGATTGGGCAATCAGCCCCAGCATTTT.

This clonotype is a singleton in its sample. The chain has TRBV5-5 and TRBJ1-4; 8 nucleotides line up with TRBD1. There are 15 residues in the CDR3. V trimming: 4 bases; J trimming: 5 bases; junction bases outside the gene matches: 7. The germline V gene encodes CDR1 SGHKS and CDR2 YYEKEE (reference sequence). In DNA, the CDR3 is TGTGCCAGCAGCACAACCGGGACAGGAAATGAAAAACTGTTTTTT. Protein: CASSTTGTGNEKLFF. The entire variable domain, with the rest obtained from reference TRBV5-5 and TRBJ1-4, is as follows: DAGVTQSPTHLIKTRGQQVTLRCSPISGHKSVSWYQQVLGQGPQFIFQYYEKEERGRGNFPDRFSARQFPNYSSELNVNALLLGDSALYLCASSTTGTGNEKLFFGSGTQLSVL.

This chain connects TRBV20-1 to TRBJ2-7, with D tentatively TRBD1 (6 bases). The CDR3 runs to 15 residues. Germline assignment: CDR1 DFQATT and CDR2 SNEGSKA (reference sequence). The V end lost 0 bases, the J end lost 5 bases, and 17 bases lay between the germline ends. For the CDR3, the DNA is TGCAGTGCTAGAGACGCAGTCATGGGGGACAACGAGCAGTACTTC. Amino acid sequence: CSARDAVMGDNEQYF.

This clonotype has more than one count but fewer than ten. V usage is TRBV2 and J usage is TRBJ2-3; D may be TRBD1 or TRBD2 (7 bases each). The CDR3 is 15 residues long. Trimming took off 6 bases at V and 5 bases at J, with 18 bases between the two ends. Per the germline V gene, CDR1 is SNHLY and CDR2 is FYNNEI. CDR3 bases: TGTGCCAGCAGGGGATCGACAGGGAGGGGAGATACGCAGTATTTT. Encoded protein: CASRGSTGRGDTQYF.

The chain carries TRBV6-5 and TRBJ1-4, with D unresolved. The V gene lost 0 bases and the J gene lost 0 bases, with 5 bases spanning the gap. Per the germline V gene, CDR1 is MNHEY and CDR2 is SVGAGI. This CDR3 is 15 amino acids long. The CDR3 protein is CASSYSGATNEKLFF. In DNA, the CDR3 is TGTGCCAGCAGTTACTCTGGGGCAACTAATGAAAAACTGTTTTTT.

This clonotype appeared a single time. This chain connects TRBV28 to TRBJ2-7; 9 nucleotides agree with TRBD2. The V segment lost 6 bases and the J segment 3 bases; nucleotides outside the gene matches: 12. CDR1 is MDHEN, CDR2 SYDVKM, per germline. The CDR3 sequence is 16 residues long. This chain's CDR3 is CASSTGSAGGYYEQYF. For the CDR3, the DNA is TGTGCCAGCAGCACAGGATCAGCGGGAGGATACTACGAGCAGTACTTC.

The table lists this clonotype with many counts. The CDR3 sequence: CSARTLAGAENIQYF. CDR3 in DNA: TGCAGTGCTAGGACCCTAGCGGGAGCAGAAAACATTCAGTACTTC. The J gene is TRBJ2-4, the V gene TRBV20-1; 10 bases match TRBD2. The CDR3 is 15 residues long. The junction had 7 bases not matched to a gene; V was cut back by 3 bases and J by 5 bases. From germline, CDR1 is DFQATT and CDR2 SNEGSKA (reference sequence).

This clonotype has a count of ten or more. This rearrangement joins TRBV10-3 to TRBJ2-7; D gene ambiguous. The V end lost 4 bases, the J end lost 0 bases, and 13 bases lay between the germline ends. CDR3 length equals 15 residues. Germline lookup yields CDR1 ENHRY and CDR2 SYGVKD. The CDR3 DNA sequence: TGTGCCATCAGTGCCGGGCTATTGAACTCCTACGAGCAGTACTTC. It specifies CAISAGLLNSYEQYF.